The 25 T cell receptor beta chains reported below all come from one sample, sequenced in a study of Ad26.COV2.S vaccination and SARS-CoV-2 variants. The protocol was immunoSEQ multiplex PCR, while the TCRdb copy is restricted to in-frame clones and leaves out a portion. The sample includes over 400,000 clones, roughly 87% seen only once; the top ten take roughly 2.5%. Treatment described: approximately 18 received Ad26.COV2.S at low or high dose, single or two shots; about 5 received placebo; per-sample allocation not given. Day 63 after the first vaccine or placebo injection was the time point for sampling. The specimen comprised peripheral blood, sampled in a trial of Ad26.COV2.S vaccine versus placebo. These receptors all stem from a person between 18 and 65 years old who received the Ad26.COV2.S COVID-19 vaccine or a placebo.

The rearrangement joins TRBV4-1 to TRBJ2-7, with 10 positions matching TRBD2. The CDR3 has 16 residues. The V segment lost 8 bases and the J segment 1 base; nucleotides outside the gene matches: 11. CDR1 is MGHRA and CDR2 is YSYEKL in the germline V gene. CDR3 amino acids: CASGTLGTSVSYEQYV. CDR3 DNA sequence: TGCGCCAGCGGAACTTTAGGGACTAGCGTATCCTACGAGCAGTACGTC.

The chain links TRBV3-1 (or the pseudogene TRBV3-2) to TRBJ2-4; 9 bases are shared with TRBD2. The V and J ends lost 1 base and 13 bases, in that order; junction bases with no gene match: 8. CDR3 length: 14 amino acids. Germline CDR1 and CDR2: LGHDT and YNNKEL (reference sequence). CDR3 loop: CASSQVGPLAGQYF. Here the CDR3 DNA reads TGTGCCAGCAGCCAAGTCGGCCCCCTAGCGGGACAGTACTTC.

The V call is TRBV18, the J call TRBJ1-2; TRBD1 agrees at 9 bases. Per the germline V gene, CDR1 is KGHSH and CDR2 is LQKENI. The CDR3 is made up of 16 amino acids. The V and J ends lost 3 bases and 7 bases, in that order; junction bases with no gene match: 12. CDR3: CASSPLQGARAVGYTF. In DNA form, the CDR3 reads TGTGCCAGCTCACCGTTACAGGGGGCCCGCGCTGTTGGCTACACCTTC.

This clone was seen a single time. The chain recombines TRBV28 with TRBJ2-7, with 8 bases that match TRBD1. Germline V gene sequence: CDR1 MDHEN, CDR2 SYDVKM. The trim removed 9 bases at V and 0 bases at J, leaving 7 bases unmatched. This CDR3 contains 14 residues. The DNA for the CDR3 is TGTGCCAGTCTAACAGGGGGGATCTCCTACGAGCAGTACTTC. It specifies CASLTGGISYEQYF.

Concerning this clone itself: No conserved phenylalanine or tryptophan is present at the end of the CDR3, so a read error is the likely explanation. It is unclear where the CDR3 begins or ends on the DNA, so no DNA is shown, and the CDR3 is as TCRdb lists it. This sequence joins TRBV29-1 and TRBJ1-1; TRBD1, the table's D call, lacks a check against the DNA. Germline V gives CDR1 SQVTM, CDR2 ANQGSEA. The CDR3 comprises 12 residues, both ends counted. The chain's CDR3 is CSVEEGTVALQI.

The genes are TRBV18 and TRBJ2-2, with D unresolved. CDR3 size: 15 residues. The germline V and J ends were trimmed by 4 bases and 5 bases, with 14 bases remaining between them. Germline-derived CDR1 and CDR2 are KGHSH and LQKENI. CDR3 loop: CASSLWTYRTGELFF. In DNA, the CDR3 is TGTGCCAGCTCACTGTGGACCTATAGGACCGGGGAGCTGTTTTTT. The complete variable domain, with remaining parts taken from reference TRBV18 and TRBJ2-2, reads NAGVMQNPRHLVRRRGQEARLRCSPMKGHSHVYWYRQLPEEGLKFMVYLQKENIIDESGMPKERFSAEFPKEGPSILRIQQVVRGDSAAYFCASSLWTYRTGELFFGEGSRLTVL.

In its sample, this clone was seen a few times. The chain couples TRBV7-9 to TRBJ2-2; no reliable D call. This CDR3 has 16 amino acids. The V gene lost 0 bases and the J gene lost 2 bases, with 10 bases spanning the gap. CDR1 is SEHNR, CDR2 FQNEAQ, per germline (reference sequence). CDR3 in DNA: TGTGCCAGCAGCTTAGCGCTGACTTTTAACACCGGGGAGCTGTTTTTT. Encoded protein: CASSLALTFNTGELFF.

The V and J genes are TRBV5-1 and TRBJ2-5; no firm D call. The CDR3 has 13 amino acids. Germline CDR1 SGHRS, CDR2 YFSETQ. The germline V and J ends were trimmed by 0 bases and 1 base, with 4 bases remaining between them. The CDR3 DNA follows: TGCGCCAGCAGCTTGGCCCCCCAAGAGACCCAGTACTTC. As protein: CASSLAPQETQYF.

The chain joins TRBV5-1 to TRBJ1-1, with a tentative D call TRBD1 (5 bases). The CDR3 sequence is 16 residues long. The germline V gene encodes CDR1 SGHRS and CDR2 YFSETQ. With 7 bases removed from V and 1 base from J, the gap between germline ends came to 20 bases. The CDR3 DNA sequence: TGCGCCAGCCGGGCAGGTCCCAGGACATGGAACACTGAAGCTTTCTTT. Translated, it gives CASRAGPRTWNTEAFF.

This clone has just one count. Germline is not matched at one junction end, which may reflect a read error. This sequence joins TRBV7-6 and TRBJ1-2; D is uncertain. The CDR3 length is 13 residues. From germline, CDR1 is SGHVS and CDR2 FNYEAQ. The CDR3 sequence: CASSLGGDYGHTF. The CDR3 DNA is TGTGCCAGCAGCTTAGGTGGTGACTATGGCCACACCTTC.

J is TRBJ1-4 and V is TRBV7-8; D is possibly TRBD1 (5 bases). CDR1 is SGHVS and CDR2 is FQNEAQ in the germline V gene. Trimming took 3 bases from V and 5 from J, leaving 10 bases between them. The CDR3 has 14 amino acids. CDR3 amino acids: CASSLTARNEKLFF. CDR3 DNA: TGTGCCAGCAGCTTGACAGCCCGAAATGAAAAACTGTTTTTT.

V and J are TRBV19 and TRBJ1-1, with a tentative D call TRBD1 (5 bases). Trimming cost V 3 bases and J 11 bases, with 13 bases left between them. The CDR3 covers 12 residues. CDR1 LNHDA and CDR2 SQIVND come from the germline V gene (reference sequence). CDR3 DNA sequence: TGTGCCAGTAGTATGTTGGCAGGGCAGGCTTTCTTT. It translates to CASSMLAGQAFF.

CDR3 protein: CASSFRWASTDTQYF. The CDR3 bases are TGTGCCAGCAGCTTTAGGTGGGCTAGCACAGATACGCAGTATTTT. The V call is TRBV5-6, the J call TRBJ2-3; D unclear. The CDR3 length is 15 residues. Deletions cut 2 bases from V and 0 bases from J, with 10 bases between. The germline gives CDR1 SGHDT, CDR2 YYEEEE.

J is TRBJ1-3 and V is TRBV9, with D maybe TRBD1 (5 bases). V was trimmed by 1 base and J by 4 bases, leaving 12 bases between them. The germline CDR1 and CDR2 sequences are SGDLS and YYNGEE. CDR3 length equals 15 residues. As DNA, the CDR3 is TGTGCCAGCAGCGTAAGAGGGGAGTTCGGAAACACCATATATTTT. Its translation: CASSVRGEFGNTIYF. The complete variable domain, with remaining parts taken from reference TRBV9 and TRBJ1-3, reads DSGVTQTPKHLITATGQRVTLRCSPRSGDLSVYWYQQSLDQGLQFLIQYYNGEERAKGNILERFSAQQFPDLHSELNLSSLELGDSALYFCASSVRGEFGNTIYFGEGSWLTVV.

In this sample, this clone turned up a few times. The chain recombines TRBV6-5 with TRBJ1-4; the match to TRBD1 covers 9 bases. Germline-derived CDR1 and CDR2 are MNHEY and SVGAGI. The CDR3 loop spans 15 amino acids. V dropped 7 bases and J dropped 8; count of bases not matched to a gene: 11. The CDR3 DNA reads TGTGCCAGCATTTTCGGGGACAGGGTTGGGGAAAAACTGTTTTTT. It yields the protein CASIFGDRVGEKLFF.

The gene calls are TRBV5-1 and TRBJ1-2; a possible D gene is TRBD1 (6 bases). Germline values: CDR1 SGHRS, CDR2 YFSETQ. The CDR3 has 15 residues. V was cut by 5 bases and J by 3 bases, with 17 bases left in between. The CDR3 here is CASRNQYREDYGYTF. The CDR3 coding sequence is TGCGCCAGCAGAAATCAATACAGGGAGGACTATGGCTACACCTTC. Combining the CDR3 with reference TRBV5-1 and TRBJ1-2 gives the whole variable domain KAGVTQTPRYLIKTRGQQVTLSCSPISGHRSVSWYQQTPGQGLQFLFEYFSETQRNKGNFPGRFSGRQFSNSRSEMNVSTLELGDSALYLCASRNQYREDYGYTFGSGTRLTVV.

This clone was counted a few times. This chain connects TRBV6-2 or TRBV6-3 to TRBJ2-1, with D possibly matching TRBD2 (7 bases). Deletions cut 0 bases from V and 6 bases from J, with 18 bases between. CDR1 and CDR2 from the germline V gene are MNHEY and SVGEGT. The length of the CDR3 is 17 residues. The CDR3 sequence: CASSYSVFGGAINEQFF. The CDR3 DNA is TGTGCCAGCAGTTACTCCGTTTTTGGGGGGGCGATCAATGAGCAGTTCTTC.

Notes on this clone: Other nucleotide sequences in the sample specify the same CDR3. The chain carries TRBV7-3 and TRBJ1-1, with D unresolved. The CDR3 runs to 13 residues. Trimming removed 3 bases from V and 4 bases from J, with 9 bases in between. The germline gives CDR1 SGHTA, CDR2 FQGTGA. CDR3 in amino acids: CASSLGWGTEAFF. In DNA form, the CDR3 reads TGTGCCAGCAGCTTGGGGTGGGGCACTGAAGCTTTCTTT.

The rearrangement uses TRBV20-1 and TRBJ2-7; 7 nucleotides agree with TRBD1. CDR1 and CDR2 (germline): DFQATT, SNEGSKA (reference sequence). This CDR3 has 14 amino acids. The junction had 7 bases not matched to a gene; V was cut back by 3 bases and J by 2 bases. The CDR3 nucleotides read TGCAGTGCTAGTCATCCGGGACAGACCTACGAGCAGTACTTC. Its protein is CSASHPGQTYEQYF.

The rearrangement links TRBV7-2 to TRBJ2-3; TRBD1 might be the D (6 bases). The V end lost 3 bases, the J end lost 3 bases, and 13 bases lay between the germline ends. Germline CDR1 SGHTA, CDR2 FQGNSA. The CDR3 is 15 residues long. CDR3 region: CASSFDRPGTDTQYF. For the CDR3, the DNA is TGTGCCAGCAGCTTCGACAGGCCTGGAACAGATACGCAGTATTTT.

This chain joins TRBV5-5 and TRBJ1-2, with 9 nucleotides matching TRBD1. The ends lost 1 base at V and 3 bases at J; junction bases unmatched: 7. The CDR3 covers 16 residues. Germline loops: CDR1 SGHKS, CDR2 YYEKEE (reference sequence). The CDR3, as DNA: TGTGCCAGCAGCTTGCGTCCGGGACAGGGACACTATGGCTACACCTTC. It yields the protein CASSLRPGQGHYGYTF.

Only a few counts were recorded for this clone. The gene calls are TRBV28 and TRBJ1-2, with 10 bases lining up with TRBD1. J was trimmed by 3 bases and V by 7 bases; bases with no gene match: 5. CDR3 size: 14 residues. In germline, CDR1 is MDHEN, CDR2 SYDVKM. CDR3 DNA: TGTGCCAGCATGCGGGACAGGGGATACTATGGCTACACCTTC. Protein sequence: CASMRDRGYYGYTF.

The J gene is TRBJ2-7, the V gene TRBV5-6; 11 bases are shared with TRBD1. This CDR3 contains 14 residues. In germline, CDR1 is SGHDT, CDR2 YYEEEE. V gave up 4 bases and J gave up 2 bases; unmatched junction bases: 2. The CDR3 protein is CASSGTGGPYEQYF. CDR3 DNA sequence: TGTGCCAGCAGCGGGACAGGGGGACCCTACGAGCAGTACTTC.

The chain links TRBV3-1 (or the pseudogene TRBV3-2) to TRBJ1-4; D remains unclear. This CDR3 is 14 amino acids long. Trimming cost V 1 base and J 8 bases, with 11 bases left between them. CDR1 LGHDT and CDR2 YNNKEL come from the germline V gene (reference sequence). The CDR3 here is CASSQVPGREKLFF. As DNA, the CDR3 is TGTGCCAGCAGCCAAGTCCCGGGTAGGGAAAAACTGTTTTTT.

The V and J genes are TRBV30 and TRBJ1-6, with D tentatively TRBD1 (6 bases). From germline, CDR1 is GTSNPN and CDR2 SVGIG (reference sequence). CDR3 length equals 15 residues. V lost 0 bases and J lost 7, with 13 bases in between. DNA of the CDR3: TGTGCCTGGAGTGTTGGGCAGGGGACCAATTCACCCCTCCACTTT. It translates to CAWSVGQGTNSPLHF.